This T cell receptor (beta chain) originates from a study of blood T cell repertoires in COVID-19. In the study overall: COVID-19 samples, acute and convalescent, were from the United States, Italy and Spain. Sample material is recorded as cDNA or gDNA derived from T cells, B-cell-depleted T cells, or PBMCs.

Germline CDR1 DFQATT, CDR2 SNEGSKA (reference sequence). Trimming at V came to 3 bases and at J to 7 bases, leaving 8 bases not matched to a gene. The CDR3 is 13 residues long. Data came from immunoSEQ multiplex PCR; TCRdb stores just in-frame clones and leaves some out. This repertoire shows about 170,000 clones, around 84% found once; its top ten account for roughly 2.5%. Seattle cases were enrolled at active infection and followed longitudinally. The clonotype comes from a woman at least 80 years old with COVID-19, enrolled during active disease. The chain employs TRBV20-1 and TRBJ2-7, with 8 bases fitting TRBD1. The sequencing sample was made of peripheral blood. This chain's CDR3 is CSASQGAPGEQYF. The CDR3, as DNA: TGCAGTGCTAGTCAGGGGGCGCCGGGAGAGCAGTACTTC.